This TCR beta chain was recovered during a study of T cell clonality in common variable immunodeficiency (dated by TCRdb to between 2015 and 2017). This clone was detected ten times or more. What antigen it recognizes has not been identified. The CDR3 is cut off 3 residues early in the read; its end comes from the germline J gene. For sequencing, equivalent amounts of genomic DNA were input from CVID and control samples. For every sample, a 60 bp segment covering the rearranged TCRbeta CDR3 region was amplified and then sequenced. TCRbeta amplification used the immunoSEQ assay, a bias-corrected multiplex PCR with high-throughput sequencing. Turning to the authors' computational methods: Each unique nucleotide sequence was treated as a clone and annotated with V, D and J genes, copy number and frequency. Sequences were labeled productive if in frame, and non-productive if out of frame or containing stop codons. As previously described, clonality was calculated on the basis of Shannon's entropy. Mean CDR3 Kyte-Doolittle hydropathy was derived from the predicted amino acid sequences of productive clones. Scaled V gene usage was hierarchically clustered using Manhattan distance and complete linkage with the R hclust function. Sharing of clones by CDR3 amino acid sequence was evaluated through resampling of 12 repertoires per group over 100 rounds. Repertoires were searched for 70 published EBV-specific and a few hundred published CMV-specific TCRbeta sequences. Two CVID samples yielding fewer than 10,000 sequences were excluded from analysis, leaving 42 CVID repertoires. The immuneACCESS repertoire file appears here via TCRdb, limited to in-frame rearrangements. These files lack a portion of the clones; in checked studies, under half of the deficit traces to unresolved V genes, and the cause of the others is not known. The V and J calls and clone size are taken from that table; D and trimming were inferred from the DNA. The data for this sample show tens of thousands of clones, each detected more than once. Together, the top ten hold approximately 1.5% of the sample.

Study-level results and caveats: Fewer deletions and N-nucleotide insertions were reportedly observed in CVID TCRbeta sequences, and highly modified clones with 13 or more V deletions were reportedly absent from CVID TCRbeta sequences. Differences among patients in the CVID cohort limited the correlations between repertoire features and clinical complications. The authors noted that sequencing repertoires of T cell subpopulations would be needed to clarify what caused the increased clonality in CVID. Healthy controls shared more TCRbeta clones with each other than CVID subjects shared among themselves (p < 0.0001). Even though DNA input was the same, control samples had an average of about 80,000 unique sequences each, compared with about 31,000 in CVID samples. TCRbeta clonality was higher in CVID subjects than in healthy controls (t-test p = 0.018), and the increase was most characteristic of about a third of subjects.

CDR1 and CDR2 are read off the germline V gene as MDHEN and SYDVKM. The CDR3 holds 16 amino acids from the cysteine to the phenylalanine. Part of the CDR3 DNA is given, 39 bases translated from base 1. V gives up 7 bases and J gives up 0 bases, and the segment between their germline ends measures 16 bases. Predominantly Caucasian heritage was noted among both the CVID patients and the healthy controls. From each donor, about 5 to 8 ml of heparinized peripheral whole blood was collected. Genomic DNA from adults with common variable immune deficiency (CVID) and from healthy adult controls was used to sequence TCRbeta CDR3 repertoires. There were approximately 22 healthy adult volunteers in the control group (roughly 12 female and some ten male), ranging in age from about 23 to 66 years, with a mean age of nearly 35. Diluted blood was subjected to density centrifugation over Hypaque 1077 or Ficoll-Paque for isolation of peripheral blood mononuclear cells. Genomic DNA was obtained from unsorted mononuclear cells using either Qiagen column purification or a centrifugation-based method.

The source material was peripheral blood mononuclear cells. The chain employs TRBV28 and TRBJ2-4; possibly the D gene is TRBD1, per 7 matching bases. The TCR comes from a person aged 18 to 75 in good health. The CDR3: CASTSAGQIAKNIQYF. The CDR3 bases that were read are TGTGCCAGCACCAGCGCGGGACAGATAGCCAAAAACATT.